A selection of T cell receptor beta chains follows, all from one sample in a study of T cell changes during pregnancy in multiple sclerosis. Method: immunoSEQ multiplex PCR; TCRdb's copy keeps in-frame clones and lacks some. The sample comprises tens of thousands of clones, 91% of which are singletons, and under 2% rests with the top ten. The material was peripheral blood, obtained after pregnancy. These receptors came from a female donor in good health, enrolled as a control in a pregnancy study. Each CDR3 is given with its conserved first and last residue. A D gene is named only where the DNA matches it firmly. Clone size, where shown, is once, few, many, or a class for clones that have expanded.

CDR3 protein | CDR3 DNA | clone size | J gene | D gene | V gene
CASSLSQGAEAFF | TGTGCCAGCAGTTTGAGCCAGGGGGCGGAAGCTTTCTTT | . | TRBJ1-1 | TRBD1 | TRBV27
CASKSGGARTGELFF | TGTGCCAGTAAGAGCGGGGGGGCGCGGACCGGGGAGCTGTTTTTT | . | TRBJ2-2 | TRBD2 | TRBV19
CASSLAGGLLLEPLHF | TGTGCCAGCAGCTTAGCAGGGGGCTTACTGTTAGAGCCCCTCCACTTT | . | TRBJ1-6 | TRBD1 | TRBV7-2
CASSLGRARTDTQYF | TGTGCCAGCAGCTTAGGGAGGGCGCGGACAGATACGCAGTATTTT | . | TRBJ2-3 | TRBD2 | TRBV7-3
CSGRTGGGNYGYTF | TGCAGCGGGCGGACAGGGGGCGGTAACTATGGCTACACCTTC | . | TRBJ1-2 | TRBD1 | TRBV29-1
CASRSGGTNTEAFF | TGTGCCAGCAGAAGTGGGGGCACGAACACTGAAGCTTTCTTT | . | TRBJ1-1 | . | TRBV6-4
CASSAGTNSYEQYF | TGTGCCAGCAGCGCGGGGACTAACTCCTACGAGCAGTACTTC | . | TRBJ2-7 | TRBD2 | TRBV5-4
CASPPAGKNTGELFF | TGTGCCAGCCCCCCGGCGGGAAAGAACACCGGGGAGCTGTTTTTT | . | TRBJ2-2 | . | TRBV7-2
CASSLEGASYNEQFF | TGTGCTAGCAGCCTCGAGGGTGCCTCCTACAATGAGCAGTTCTTC | . | TRBJ2-1 | . | TRBV7-7
CAISDPYEQGPYGYTF | TGTGCCATCAGTGATCCCTATGAACAGGGACCCTATGGCTACACCTTC | . | TRBJ1-2 | . | TRBV10-3
CASSLIGGSYEQYF | TGTGCCAGCAGCCTCATAGGGGGCTCCTACGAGCAGTACTTC | . | TRBJ2-7 | . | TRBV11-3
CAWGAGDEAFF | TGTGCCTGGGGTGCGGGAGATGAAGCTTTCTTT | . | TRBJ1-1 | . | TRBV30
CASSQDAGISSGANVLTF | TGCGCCAGCAGCCAAGACGCAGGGATCTCCTCTGGGGCCAACGTCCTGACTTTC | . | TRBJ2-6 | . | TRBV4-1
CASSPGQANSPLHF | TGCGCCAGCAGCCCGGGACAGGCCAATTCACCCCTCCACTTT | . | TRBJ1-6 | TRBD1 | TRBV5-1
CASSLWDRPNTEAFF | TGTGCCAGCAGTTTATGGGACAGACCGAACACTGAAGCTTTCTTT | . | TRBJ1-1 | TRBD1 | TRBV27
CASSPGLEETQYF | TGTGCCAGCTCACCAGGACTAGAAGAGACCCAGTACTTC | . | TRBJ2-5 | TRBD2 | TRBV18
CASTGSGLGGTGELFF | TGTGCCAGCACGGGTAGCGGGCTGGGAGGCACCGGGGAGCTGTTTTTT | . | TRBJ2-2 | TRBD2 | TRBV9
CASMATGTVYNEQFF | TGTGCCAGCATGGCGACCGGGACAGTCTACAATGAGCAGTTCTTC | . | TRBJ2-1 | TRBD1 | TRBV6-5
CASSFLAGADTQYF | TGCGCCAGCAGCTTTCTAGCCGGCGCAGATACGCAGTATTTT | . | TRBJ2-3 | . | TRBV5-1
CASSQERGGFAGYTF | TGCGCCAGCAGCCAAGAAAGGGGGGGGTTCGCTGGCTACACCTTC | . | TRBJ1-2 | . | TRBV4-3
CASSIAGGGAKTQYF | TGTGCCAGTAGTATAGCGGGCGGGGGGGCGAAGACCCAGTACTTC | . | TRBJ2-5 | TRBD2 | TRBV19
CASSLGSGGGWDEQFF | TGTGCCAGCAGCTTGGGTAGCGGGGGGGGCTGGGATGAGCAGTTCTTC | . | TRBJ2-1 | TRBD2 | TRBV7-3
CASSPQYSEKLFF | TGCGCCAGCAGCCCCCAATACTCGGAAAAACTGTTTTTT | . | TRBJ1-4 | . | TRBV4-1
CASSPAERNEQFF | TGTGCCAGCAGCCCGGCAGAGCGGAATGAGCAGTTCTTC | . | TRBJ2-1 | . | TRBV11-1
CASSFRGGYGYTF | TGTGCCAGCAGTTTCAGAGGGGGCTATGGCTACACCTTC | . | TRBJ1-2 | . | TRBV27
CASSTSGSGNTIYF | TGTGCCAGCAGTACTTCAGGCTCTGGAAACACCATATATTTT | few | TRBJ1-3 | . | TRBV6-6
CASSLLGAGVEDTQYF | TGTGCCAGCAGTTTACTAGGCGCCGGGGTTGAAGATACGCAGTATTTT | once | TRBJ2-3 | . | TRBV27
CASSWEGSYGYTF | TGTGCCAGCAGCTGGGAGGGATCCTATGGCTACACCTTC | . | TRBJ1-2 | . | TRBV7-9
CASSARTSGTYEQYF | TGTGCCAGCAGCGCGCGGACTAGCGGAACCTACGAGCAGTACTTC | . | TRBJ2-7 | TRBD2 | TRBV7-2
CASSQQGDRAGDHYGYTF | TGCGCCAGCAGCCAACAAGGGGACAGGGCAGGGGACCACTATGGCTACACCTTC | once | TRBJ1-2 | TRBD1 | TRBV4-1
CASSFDRGNEQFF | TGTGCCAGCAGTTTCGACAGGGGGAATGAGCAGTTCTTC | . | TRBJ2-1 | TRBD1 | TRBV11-3
CAISESRTGARNSPLHF | TGTGCCATCAGTGAGTCGAGGACAGGGGCTCGTAATTCACCCCTCCACTTT | . | TRBJ1-6 | TRBD1 | TRBV10-3
CASSAQGGGGSVSTDTQYF | TGTGCCAGCAGTGCCCAGGGGGGCGGGGGGAGCGTCAGCACAGATACGCAGTATTTT | . | TRBJ2-3 | . | TRBV2